This T cell receptor beta chain comes out of a study of human T cells and chemical hapten exposure (dated by TCRdb to the early 2020s). As for the study more broadly: For sensitization, 2% DPC in acetone was applied to a 2 cm by 2 cm area of upper inner arm skin. Patients additionally received weekly therapeutic DPC doses to the scalp throughout the roughly 26-week study period. Blood for TCR sequencing was provided by twenty-nine alopecia patients at one to four time points (pre-sensitization, 2, 6 and 24 weeks). The libraries were sequenced as a pool, and the TCR yield per sample differed mostly because of small variations in library volumes within the pool. The patient cohort, mostly female, included alopecia areata with under or over 50% scalp involvement, alopecia totalis and alopecia universalis. Patch testing was done on the upper back using Finn chambers containing 0.01% DPC, and results were scored after 6 days according to International Contact Dermatitis Research Group standards. Peripheral blood TCR repertoire changes were tracked in vivo in alopecia patients during primary and secondary sensitization to the hapten diphenylcyclopropenone (DPC). Blood samples were taken from patients before sensitization (week 0) and then at 2, 6 and about 24 weeks after DPC sensitization.

The label giving this sample's time point can be read as: patch test 1, 2 weeks after DPC sensitization. What the treatment or condition label conveys for this sample: therapeutic diphenylcyclopropenone sensitization with weekly scalp DPC. At each patch-test visit, blood was drawn before the patch test was applied. Eligible patients were aged 18 to 70, diagnosed with alopecia, deemed suitable for DPC therapy, and excluded if pregnant. Total RNA was extracted from unfractionated whole blood collected in Tempus Blood RNA tubes. Libraries were built with RACE. TCRdb records NextSeq 500 as the sequencer. Library preparation attached unique molecular identifiers to individual cDNA molecules for quantitative, reproducible TCR counting. From each blood RNA sample, both TCR alpha and TCR beta chains were sequenced. On the authors' methods: The median number of TCRs per sample was approximately 93,000, ranging from roughly 20,000 to 700,000. V, J and CDR3 annotation of the TCR reads was carried out using the Decombinator software suite. For the PS versus PT1 abundance plots, all samples were subsampled to the same number of TCRs (28,000). TCRs were defined as expanded if absent before sensitization and observed at least eight times at the 2-week time point. The raw public data were reprocessed by TCRdb itself: fastp quality trimming at Q25, MiXCR clonotype calling, in-frame beta chains only. Identical CDR3 proteins give one entry, which carries the most common genes and DNA. The authors' filters were not applied to this entry. This sample gives some 350,000 distinct CDR3 sequences in total; around 7% of them show up just once. In total, the top ten clones hold roughly 7.9% of the sample.

Including the terminal cysteine and phenylalanine, the CDR3 comprises 16 residues. The kept DNA is CDR3 alone, 48 bases in frame from the first base. V is clipped by 5 bases and J by 4 bases, and the sequence between their germline boundaries is 21 bases long. What the study reported, not specific to this receptor: Because all patients had alopecia, a presumed autoimmune disease, the immune response of the patients might differ from that of healthy individuals. Patch test score correlated positively with the number of PT1 expanded TCRs, reaching significance at thresholds 8, 16 and 32 but not at 4. Significantly more large CDR3 similarity clusters were formed by expanded TCRs than by pre-sensitization or healthy control sets, consistent with antigen-driven responses. Repeated subsampling changed both the strength of the expansion versus patch-test correlation and the threshold at which that correlation became significant. DPC sensitization did not change how many TCRs were above 1 in 1000 frequency, and no evidence was found of alterations in global repertoire structure.

This clonotype came up a few times. The target of this receptor is not known. No qualities accompany the bases; no much larger clone lies one base away. This receptor was taken from a woman between 18 and 29 years old with alopecia areata. Some clones in this sample may be carry-over from other donors' samples. Recombination connected TRBV12-3 or TRBV12-4 to TRBJ2-7; the D segment could be TRBD1, given 7 matching bases. The sequences come from whole blood, collected in connection with sensitization to the hapten diphenylcyclopropenone (DPC). The CDR3: CASSALLVQGGYEQYF. Read as DNA, the sequence is TGTGCCAGCAGTGCCCTGCTGGTCCAGGGGGGATACGAGCAGTACTTC.